One and the same sample provided the 6 T cell receptor beta chains below, sequenced in a study of cytomegalovirus exposure and HLA in healthy donors. Use of 60 Vbeta and 13 Jbeta primers characterized the PCR. Profiled with immunoSEQ multiplex PCR; TCRdb holds only in-frame clones, not every one. The repertoire holds approximately 110,000 clones, with approximately 78% as singletons. Sample: PBMCs. The receptors come from a man younger than 40 in good health and CMV-seropositive.

The J gene is TRBJ1-1, the V gene TRBV11-2; TRBD1 matches at 10 bases. Germline V gives CDR1 SGHAT, CDR2 FQNNGV. The V gene end was trimmed by 1 base and the J gene end by 4 bases; junction bases not matched to a gene: 9. The CDR3 covers 17 residues. The DNA for the CDR3 is TGTGCCAGCAGCTTAGGGCATGACAGGGGGCCGGTCACTGAAGCTTTCTTT. This encodes CASSLGHDRGPVTEAFF.

This chain uses TRBV5-6 with TRBJ2-6; TRBD1 is a possible D gene (5 bases). Germline V gives CDR1 SGHDT, CDR2 YYEEEE. CDR3 length: 17 residues. Trimming cost V 3 bases and J 2 bases, with 15 bases left between them. CDR3: CASSSDTFSTGANVLTF. The CDR3 DNA reads as TGTGCCAGCAGCTCGGACACGTTTTCCACTGGGGCCAACGTCCTGACTTTC.

This rearrangement joins TRBV5-1 to TRBJ1-1; 9 bases agree with TRBD1. This CDR3 comprises 16 residues. The V gene's germline CDR1 is SGHRS and CDR2 YFSETQ. J lost 0 bases, V lost 4 bases, and 7 bases had no gene match. The CDR3 sequence: CASSQGTGKLNTEAFF. CDR3 bases: TGCGCCAGCAGCCAAGGGACAGGGAAATTGAACACTGAAGCTTTCTTT.

This chain uses TRBV7-3 with TRBJ1-2, with TRBD1 identical over 9 bases. The V and J ends lost 1 base and 8 bases, in that order; junction bases with no gene match: 14. The CDR3 has 17 residues. The germline V gene has CDR1 SGHTA and CDR2 FQGTGA. The CDR3 reads CASSLSHGVGTGRGYTF. The CDR3 nucleotides read TGTGCCAGCAGCTTAAGTCATGGAGTCGGGACAGGGAGAGGCTACACCTTC.

J is TRBJ1-1 and V is TRBV29-1; 7 bases match TRBD1. Germline V gene lookup returns CDR1 SQVTM and CDR2 ANQGSEA. This CDR3 is built from 12 residues. The V and J ends lost 7 bases and 2 bases, in that order; junction bases with no gene match: 4. DNA of the CDR3: TGCAGCGGAGGGGGCGGAAACACTGAAGCTTTCTTT. This codes for CSGGGGNTEAFF.

V is TRBV25-1 and J is TRBJ2-3; 11 bases are shared with TRBD2. J gave up 8 bases and V 10 bases, and 11 bases lay outside the gene matches. CDR1 and CDR2 (germline): MGHDK, SYGVNS. The CDR3 covers 14 residues. The CDR3 loop is CATLRTSGSGTQYF. In DNA form, the CDR3 reads TGTGCCACCTTACGGACTAGCGGGTCGGGTACGCAGTATTTT.